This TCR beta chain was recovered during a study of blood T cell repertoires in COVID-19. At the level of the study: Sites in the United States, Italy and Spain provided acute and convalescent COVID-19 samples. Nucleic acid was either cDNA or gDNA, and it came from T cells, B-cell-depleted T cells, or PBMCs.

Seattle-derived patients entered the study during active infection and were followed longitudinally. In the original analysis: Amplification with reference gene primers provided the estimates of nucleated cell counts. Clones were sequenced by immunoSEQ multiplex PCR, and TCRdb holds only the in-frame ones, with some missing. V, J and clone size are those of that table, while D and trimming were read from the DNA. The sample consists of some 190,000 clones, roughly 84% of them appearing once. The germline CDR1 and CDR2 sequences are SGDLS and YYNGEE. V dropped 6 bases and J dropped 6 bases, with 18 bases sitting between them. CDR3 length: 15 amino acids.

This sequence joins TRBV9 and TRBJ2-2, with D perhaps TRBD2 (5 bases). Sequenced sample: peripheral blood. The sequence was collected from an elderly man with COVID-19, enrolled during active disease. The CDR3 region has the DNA TGTGCCAGCACCAAGGTGGCGGGTTACGCCGGGGAGCTGTTTTTT. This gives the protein CASTKVAGYAGELFF.